The sequence of this TCR beta chain was determined in a study of blood T cell repertoires in COVID-19 (dated by TCRdb to between 2020 and 2021). For context, the study as a whole: Samples from collaborators originated in the United States, Italy and Spain and spanned both the acute and convalescent phases of COVID-19. The material from the prospective study consisted of cDNA or gDNA derived from T cells, B-cell-depleted T cells, or PBMCs. Deeply sampled blood TCRbeta repertoires from subjects exposed to, actively infected with, or recovered from COVID-19 were included in the dataset. The repertoires were released in a freely available public database meant as a resource for research on the immune response to SARS-CoV-2. The samples were drawn from the first 160 participants of the ongoing ImmuneRACE study and from 950 to 1,500 subjects provided by 6 global collaborators. Nearly every sample came with metadata listing a de-identified subject ID, COVID-19 status, age in years and sex. Where available, HLA class I and class II types were obtained from metadata supplied by the sample provider rather than from assay-based typing. Findings and caveats that apply to the study as a whole: How much clinical and demographic metadata was included differed by source and by participant, and the metadata was provided uncurated.

The immunoSEQ Assay, a bias-controlled multiplex PCR, was used to amplify TCRbeta CDR3 regions from genomic DNA. In the paper's pipeline: The number of nucleated cells in each sample was estimated by amplification of reference gene primers within the assay. To quantify the absolute abundance of each unique TCRbeta CDR3 rearrangement, sequence reads were collapsed and filtered. Productive Simpson clonality was computed per sample as the square root of Simpson's diversity index over productive rearrangements. TCRdb retrieved this table from immuneACCESS and kept in-frame rearrangements only. Not all clones are present; in checked studies, unresolved V genes account for under half, and no reason is known for the remainder. D and trimming come from the DNA, and the V and J calls and clone size come from that table. The sample has 200,000 to 300,000 clones on record, approximately 80% of them singletons. The ten largest clones represent nearly 9% of the sample.

Collaborating institutions collected whole blood in K2EDTA tubes following their own protocols. Collaborator samples were shipped for TCRbeta analysis as frozen whole blood, isolated PBMCs, or DNA extracted from either sample type. As regards this clone: The antigen it binds to is not known. One base away there is no much larger clone; base qualities are not given.

Sequenced: peripheral blood. This clonotype originated in an elderly man with acute or convalescent COVID-19.

The CDR3 loop reads CASSAAGRYNEQFF. The sequenced DNA: TGCGCCAGCAGTGCAGCGGGGAGGTACAATGAGCAGTTCTTC. In this chain, TRBV10-1 is recombined with TRBJ2-1; the central 7 bases match TRBD2. The CDR3 runs 14 amino acids, cysteine and phenylalanine included. Only the CDR3 portion is preserved as DNA: 42 bases, with reading frame beginning at the first base. V is cut back by 4 bases and J by 4 bases, with 4 bases in the junction unmatched. Reading the germline V gene (reference sequence) gives CDR1 WNHNN and CDR2 SYGVQD.